One sample yielded the 9 T cell receptor beta chains listed below, sequenced in a study of blood T cell repertoires in COVID-19. Using immunoSEQ multiplex PCR, the repertoire was profiled, and TCRdb retains in-frame clones only, with some absent. The sample records approximately 30,000 clones, around 80% being singletons. The sample consisted of peripheral blood. The receptors were sampled from a woman aged 60-75 years with acute or convalescent COVID-19.

The V gene is TRBV27, the J gene TRBJ2-7; 7 bases are shared with TRBD1. Germline CDR1 is MNHEY and CDR2 is SMNVEV (reference sequence). V was pared by 5 bases and J by 3 bases, with 7 bases of the junction left unmatched. This CDR3 spans 14 amino acids. CDR3 nucleotide sequence: TGTGCCAGCAGTGCAGGGGCAGGGGGCTACGAGCAGTACTTC. Translation: CASSAGAGGYEQYF.

The chain is built from TRBV30 and TRBJ2-7; D perhaps matches TRBD1 (6 bases). Germline lookup yields CDR1 GTSNPN and CDR2 SVGIG (reference sequence). CDR3 length equals 14 residues. V was shortened by 4 bases and J by 0 bases, with 13 bases between the two germline ends. The CDR3 protein is CAWNREASSYEQYF. In DNA, the CDR3 is TGTGCCTGGAACAGGGAAGCTAGCTCCTACGAGCAGTACTTC.

This clone appeared a few times. The chain has TRBV27 and TRBJ2-2; D is perhaps TRBD2 (6 bases). The CDR3 sequence is 16 residues long. Germline-derived CDR1 and CDR2 are MNHEY and SMNVEV (reference sequence). Trimming removed 4 bases from V and 6 bases from J, with 18 bases in between. CDR3: CASSSALGGDAGELFF. In nucleotides, the CDR3 is TGTGCCAGCAGTTCCGCGTTGGGGGGTGACGCCGGGGAGCTGTTTTTT.

V gene TRBV3-1 (or the pseudogene TRBV3-2) combines with J gene TRBJ1-2; no clear D gene. CDR1 is LGHDT, CDR2 YNNKEL, per germline (reference sequence). The V gene lost 8 bases and the J gene lost 4 bases, with 14 bases spanning the gap. CDR3 size: 13 residues. The CDR3 here is CASGPGRIYGYTF. In DNA form, the CDR3 reads TGTGCCAGCGGTCCAGGAAGGATCTATGGCTACACCTTC.

The J gene is TRBJ2-7, the V gene TRBV10-1, with D maybe TRBD2 (7 bases). V was clipped by 2 bases and J by 5 bases, with 10 bases between them. CDR1 and CDR2 (germline): WNHNN, SYGVQD (reference sequence). The CDR3 totals 13 residues. Here the CDR3 reads CASSEGGAHEQYF. DNA for the CDR3: TGCGCCAGCAGTGAGGGGGGGGCCCACGAGCAGTACTTC.

The chain has TRBV2 and TRBJ1-3, with 7 bases lining up with TRBD1. The V segment lost 4 bases and the J segment 0 bases; nucleotides outside the gene matches: 15. CDR3 size: 19 residues. Germline V gene sequence: CDR1 SNHLY, CDR2 FYNNEI. CDR3 DNA sequence: TGTGCCAGCAGTGTTGGGGGGACAGCCGCCACGTTCTCTGGAAACACCATATATTTT. Residues: CASSVGGTAATFSGNTIYF.

For the CDR3, the DNA is TGTGCCAGCAGTTACCCAGGGGCATGGGATGGCTACACCTTC. Protein sequence: CASSYPGAWDGYTF. The genes are TRBV6-2 or TRBV6-3 and TRBJ1-2; TRBD1 is a possible D gene (6 bases). The CDR3 length is 14 residues. V was shortened by 2 bases and J by 6 bases, with 13 bases between the two germline ends. Looked up from germline, CDR1 is MNHEY and CDR2 is SVGEGT.

The rearrangement joins TRBV12-3 or TRBV12-4 to TRBJ2-1; weak D call: TRBD2 (6 bases). The CDR3 contains 12 residues. V was pared by 4 bases and J by 10 bases, with 11 bases between. The CDR3 region has the DNA TGTGCCAGCAGTTCGGGACGGGGGGAGCAGTTCTTC. Residues: CASSSGRGEQFF.

The rearrangement links TRBV7-2 to TRBJ2-7; 7 bases fit TRBD1. Losses at the gene ends were 3 bases for V and 6 bases for J; bases not matched to a gene: 8. The CDR3 sequence is 14 residues long. Germline V gives CDR1 SGHTA, CDR2 FQGNSA. The DNA of the CDR3 is TGTGCCAGCAGCTTCACCACGACAGGGTCCGAGCAGTACTTC. Translated: CASSFTTTGSEQYF.